These 12 T cell receptor beta chains originate from one sample sequenced in a study of graft-versus-host responses after intestinal transplantation. The method was immunoSEQ multiplex PCR; TCRdb's version includes in-frame clones alone and lacks a portion of them. The table has about 110,000 clones, approximately 94% seen once. No antigen has been identified for these receptors. The specimen was unstimulated CD4+ T cells sorted from spleen or lymph node cells, collected before transplant. These receptors all stem from a human donor who was the organ donor for an intestinal transplant.

The V call is TRBV6-6, the J call TRBJ2-1; D is unresolved. This CDR3 contains 13 residues. V was cut by 5 bases and J by 0 bases, with 5 bases left in between. Germline-derived CDR1 and CDR2 are MNHNY and SVGAGI (reference sequence). CDR3 nucleotides: TGTGCCAGCAGTCAGAGCTCCTACAATGAGCAGTTCTTC. Residues: CASSQSSYNEQFF.

The rearrangement links TRBV5-4 to TRBJ2-7, with D uncertain. Between the trimmed V and J ends, which lost 0 bases and 3 bases, there was a span of 13 bases. The CDR3 has 15 residues. Per germline, CDR1 SGHNT and CDR2 YYREEE (reference sequence). CDR3 loop: CASSLVPTMGYEQYF. The CDR3 bases are TGTGCCAGCAGCTTGGTACCCACAATGGGCTACGAGCAGTACTTC.

The chain recombines TRBV30 with TRBJ2-1; 9 bases fit TRBD1. Trimming at V came to 4 bases and at J to 6 bases, leaving 4 bases not matched to a gene. This CDR3 comprises 13 residues. Germline assignment: CDR1 GTSNPN and CDR2 SVGIG (reference sequence). The CDR3 here is CAWNRGLGNEQFF. For the CDR3, the DNA is TGTGCCTGGAACAGGGGGCTTGGCAATGAGCAGTTCTTC.

V usage is TRBV28 and J usage is TRBJ2-1, with D uncertain. V shed 4 bases and J shed 3 bases, with 16 bases lying between them. The CDR3 is 16 amino acids. Germline CDR1 and CDR2: MDHEN and SYDVKM. The CDR3 loop is CASSYPRALGYNEQFF. The CDR3 nucleotides read TGTGCCAGCAGTTACCCTAGAGCGCTTGGCTACAATGAGCAGTTCTTC. The complete variable domain, with remaining parts taken from reference TRBV28 and TRBJ2-1, reads DVKVTQSSRYLVKRTGEKVFLECVQDMDHENMFWYRQDPGLGLRLIYFSYDVKMKEKGDIPEGYSVSREKKERFSLILESASTNQTSMYLCASSYPRALGYNEQFFGPGTRLTVL.

The genes are TRBV15 and TRBJ1-1; the D gene is possibly TRBD1 (6 bases). Germline V lookup: CDR1 LNHNV, CDR2 YYDKDF (reference sequence). V lost 3 bases and J lost 3, with 17 bases in between. The CDR3 has 16 residues. CDR3 sequence: CATSRGRGWRDTEAFF. Here the CDR3 DNA reads TGTGCCACCAGCAGGGGCAGGGGATGGAGGGACACTGAAGCTTTCTTT.

The CDR3 nucleotides read TGTGCCAGCAGCTTACCGGGACTAGGGTACAATGAGCAGTTCTTC. The encoded protein is CASSLPGLGYNEQFF. The chain joins TRBV11-2 to TRBJ2-1; 8 bases fit TRBD2. CDR3 length equals 15 residues. V lost 2 bases and J lost 4; bases outside the gene matches: 4. Germline V CDR1 and CDR2: SGHAT, FQNNGV.

This chain's CDR3 is CASTTTYEQYF. The CDR3 DNA reads TGTGCCAGCACTACCACCTACGAGCAGTACTTC. This rearrangement joins TRBV2 to TRBJ2-7; D gene uncertain. V was clipped by 7 bases and J by 2 bases, with 6 bases between them. Germline CDR1 is SNHLY and CDR2 is FYNNEI. CDR3 length equals 11 residues.

This sequence joins TRBV4-2 and TRBJ1-1; D possibly corresponds to TRBD1 (6 bases). Germline assignment: CDR1 LGHNA and CDR2 YNFKEQ. V was pared by 0 bases and J by 10 bases, with 15 bases between. The CDR3 is made up of 14 amino acids. The CDR3, as DNA: TGTGCCAGCAGCCAAGAGGGACCGACACAGGGAGCTTTCTTT. This encodes CASSQEGPTQGAFF.

This clone has just one count. The chain links TRBV5-1 to TRBJ2-4, with 10 bases lining up with TRBD2. The CDR3 is 16 residues long. Germline V gene sequence: CDR1 SGHRS, CDR2 YFSETQ. V dropped 3 bases and J dropped 4; count of bases not matched to a gene: 7. CDR3 residues: CASSSLAGDGKNIQYF. In DNA, the CDR3 is TGCGCCAGCAGCTCGCTAGCGGGAGATGGGAAAAACATTCAGTACTTC.

CDR3 DNA: TGTGCCAGCTGCCTAGCGGGAGGGCAGGGCCCGCAGTATTTT. Amino acids: CASCLAGGQGPQYF. The gene calls are TRBV7-9 and TRBJ2-3, with TRBD2 identical over 12 bases. The CDR3 covers 14 residues. The V gene's germline CDR1 is SEHNR and CDR2 FQNEAQ (reference sequence). Germline trimming cut 8 bases from V and 10 bases from J; bases unmatched to any gene: 10.

The chain has TRBV2 and TRBJ1-1; D unresolved. There are 11 residues in the CDR3. V was cut by 6 bases and J by 3 bases, with 5 bases left in between. Germline V lookup: CDR1 SNHLY, CDR2 FYNNEI. The CDR3 DNA follows: TGTGCCAGCAGGGGGTACACTGAAGCTTTCTTT. Its protein is CASRGYTEAFF.

This clone was seen a handful of times. Distinct nucleotide sequences in the sample also encode this CDR3. This chain uses TRBV5-1 with TRBJ1-5, with D unresolved. The CDR3 contains 13 residues. V lost 0 bases and J 1 base, leaving 2 bases between the germline ends. Looked up from germline, CDR1 is SGHRS and CDR2 is YFSETQ. CDR3 loop: CASSLDSNQPQHF. DNA of the CDR3: TGCGCCAGCAGCTTGGACAGCAATCAGCCCCAGCATTTT.